The TCR beta chain under discussion was sequenced for a study of T-cell memory formation after mild COVID-19. One entry per CDR3 protein, called by TCRdb with MiXCR from the 5' RACE reads. In the table there are hundreds of thousands of distinct CDR3 sequences, about a sixth of which are singletons. In this sample, this clonotype turned up many times. Trimming left V 1 base short and J 5 bases short, with 13 bases between. CDR1 SGDLS and CDR2 YYNGEE come from the germline V gene. The CDR3 totals 14 residues. The specimen sequenced was PBMCs or a T cell subset sorted from them (not recorded which). The clonotype originates from a man aged 18 to 30 who had mild COVID-19 (a few samples of this study predate the infection). Cell type and time point are not known. The chain links TRBV9 to TRBJ2-7; D is tentatively TRBD1 or TRBD2 (5 bases each). CDR3 loop: CASSVTPRENEQYF. DNA for the CDR3: TGTGCCAGCAGCGTAACGCCCAGGGAGAACGAGCAGTACTTC.